These 21 T cell receptor beta chains came from one sample sequenced in a study of cytomegalovirus exposure and HLA in healthy donors. A multiplex PCR was run with 60 Vbeta primers and 13 Jbeta primers. TCRdb's copy holds only in-frame clones and misses some; the assay was immunoSEQ multiplex PCR. The top ten clones hold roughly 2% of a sample with around 120,000 clones, roughly three quarters of them seen once. Sequences were obtained from PBMCs. These receptors were obtained from a man younger than 35 in good health and CMV-seronegative.

The rearrangement links TRBV19 to TRBJ1-5, with a possible D match to TRBD1 (6 bases). CDR3 length: 15 amino acids. Trimming pared 3 bases from V and 3 bases from J, leaving 12 bases between. Germline CDR1 is LNHDA and CDR2 is SQIVND (reference sequence). The CDR3 here is CASSISGGLNQPQHF. The CDR3 DNA sequence: TGTGCCAGTAGTATCAGCGGGGGCCTCAATCAGCCCCAGCATTTT.

Only a few counts were recorded for this clone. This rearrangement joins TRBV5-6 to TRBJ1-1; D remains unclear. This CDR3 contains 15 residues. From germline, CDR1 is SGHDT and CDR2 YYEEEE. V was clipped by 0 bases and J by 0 bases, with 9 bases between them. CDR3 sequence (DNA): TGTGCCAGCAGCTTGGTTGGGAGGCTGAACACTGAAGCTTTCTTT. It yields the protein CASSLVGRLNTEAFF. The full variable domain, completed using reference TRBV5-6 and TRBJ1-1, is DAGVTQSPTHLIKTRGQQVTLRCSPKSGHDTVSWYQQALGQGPQFIFQYYEEEERQRGNFPDRFSGHQFPNYSSELNVNALLLGDSALYLCASSLVGRLNTEAFFGQGTRLTVV.

V and J are TRBV7-2 and TRBJ2-1; the match to TRBD2 covers 8 bases. The CDR3 contains 16 residues. Germline lookup yields CDR1 SGHTA and CDR2 FQGNSA. V was pared by 1 base and J by 0 bases, with 2 bases of the junction left unmatched. CDR3: CASSLGGTSSYNEQFF. CDR3 DNA sequence: TGTGCCAGCAGCTTAGGAGGGACTAGCTCCTACAATGAGCAGTTCTTC.

With respect to this clone: An end of the junction does not agree with germline; a read error may underlie this. The genes are TRBV7-7 and TRBJ2-7; D is perhaps TRBD1 (6 bases). Germline lookup yields CDR1 SSHAT and CDR2 FNYEAQ (reference sequence). The CDR3 consists of 13 residues. The CDR3 DNA sequence: TGTGCTAGCAGCCCTAATGCAGGGGACGAGCAGTACTTC. As protein: CASSPNAGDEQYF.

CDR3 nucleotides: TGTGCCAGCAGCGTATGGGCGGGAGTTGCTGAAGAGCAGTACTTC. This codes for CASSVWAGVAEEQYF. The chain couples TRBV9 to TRBJ2-7, with 7 bases matching TRBD2. J lost 7 bases, V lost 1 base, and 11 bases had no gene match. This CDR3 is built from 15 residues. Per germline, CDR1 SGDLS and CDR2 YYNGEE. The full variable domain, its missing parts supplied by reference TRBV9 and TRBJ2-7, is DSGVTQTPKHLITATGQRVTLRCSPRSGDLSVYWYQQSLDQGLQFLIQYYNGEERAKGNILERFSAQQFPDLHSELNLSSLELGDSALYFCASSVWAGVAEEQYFGPGTRLTVT.

The genes are TRBV5-1 and TRBJ2-7; the match to TRBD1 covers 7 bases. Germline V gives CDR1 SGHRS, CDR2 YFSETQ. This CDR3 is 14 amino acids long. J was trimmed by 1 base and V by 0 bases; bases with no gene match: 1. The CDR3, as DNA: TGCGCCAGCAGCTTGGGACAGGGATCCTACGAGCAGTACGTC. This encodes CASSLGQGSYEQYV.

The chain uses TRBV2 and TRBJ2-5; D may be TRBD2 (6 bases). The CDR3 spans 14 residues. Germline CDR1 SNHLY, CDR2 FYNNEI. With 3 bases removed from V and 1 base from J, the gap between germline ends came to 9 bases. CDR3 protein: CASSEGGFQETQYF. The CDR3 bases are TGTGCCAGCAGTGAGGGAGGCTTCCAAGAGACCCAGTACTTC.

The V gene is TRBV25-1, the J gene TRBJ1-2; TRBD1 might be the D (5 bases). Trimming took off 6 bases at V and 1 base at J, with 6 bases between the two ends. This CDR3 contains 12 residues. Looked up from germline, CDR1 is MGHDK and CDR2 is SYGVNS. For the CDR3, the DNA is TGTGCCAGCAGGGGGGGTAACTATGGCTACACCTTC. It specifies CASRGGNYGYTF.

V is TRBV11-2 and J is TRBJ2-1, with a possible D match to TRBD1 (6 bases). Trimming stripped 0 bases from V and 0 bases from J, with 12 bases between. The V gene's germline CDR1 is SGHAT and CDR2 FQNNGV. The CDR3 has 17 residues. This chain's CDR3 is CASSLDLKGHSYNEQFF. The CDR3 bases are TGTGCCAGCAGCTTAGACCTCAAGGGACACTCCTACAATGAGCAGTTCTTC.

The chain couples TRBV11-2 to TRBJ1-5; D is unresolved. Germline loops: CDR1 SGHAT, CDR2 FQNNGV. Trimming cost V 1 base and J 6 bases, with 13 bases left between them. CDR3 length: 15 amino acids. CDR3 region: CASSLGSGVSQPQHF. CDR3 nucleotides: TGTGCCAGCAGCTTAGGGTCCGGGGTGAGTCAGCCCCAGCATTTT.

The rearrangement uses TRBV27 and TRBJ2-4, with 8 nucleotides matching TRBD1. The V gene's germline CDR1 is MNHEY and CDR2 SMNVEV (reference sequence). The CDR3 is made up of 16 amino acids. After removal of 5 bases from V and 8 bases from J, the junction contained 14 bases not matched to a gene. The CDR3 coding sequence is TGTGCCAGCAGTCCCCAAAAAGGACAGGGAATCTACATTCAGTACTTC. Translated, it gives CASSPQKGQGIYIQYF.

The V gene is TRBV30, the J gene TRBJ1-1, with 8 nucleotides matching TRBD1. The CDR3 length is 15 residues. Germline CDR1 reads GTSNPN; CDR2 reads SVGIG (reference sequence). V dropped 4 bases and J dropped 0; count of bases not matched to a gene: 7. The CDR3 loop reads CAWTGGELMNTEAFF. CDR3 coding DNA: TGTGCCTGGACAGGGGGCGAACTTATGAACACTGAAGCTTTCTTT.

V is TRBV19 and J is TRBJ2-1; TRBD2 might be the D (6 bases). Trimming removed 9 bases from V and 9 bases from J, with 24 bases in between. From germline, CDR1 is LNHDA and CDR2 SQIVND (reference sequence). This CDR3 region has 15 residues. The CDR3 nucleotides are TGTGCCAGCCACCCTGGCGGAGGGAGGTTTAGTGAGCAGTTCTTC. The encoded protein is CASHPGGGRFSEQFF.

This chain joins TRBV7-9 and TRBJ1-2, with 7 bases identical to TRBD1. The J segment lost 5 bases and the V segment lost 5 bases, leaving 11 bases of the junction unmatched. The V gene's germline CDR1 is SEHNR and CDR2 FQNEAQ (reference sequence). The CDR3 covers 15 residues. The CDR3 here is CASSEITGTEYGYTF. CDR3 in DNA: TGTGCCAGCAGCGAAATAACCGGGACAGAGTATGGCTACACCTTC.

The chain carries TRBV29-1 and TRBJ2-3; weak D call: TRBD2 (6 bases). In germline, CDR1 is SQVTM, CDR2 ANQGSEA. The CDR3 has 16 residues. V was cut by 1 base and J by 0 bases, with 14 bases left in between. The CDR3: CSVEGRLGGSTDTQYF. The CDR3 DNA follows: TGCAGCGTTGAAGGGAGATTGGGGGGTAGCACAGATACGCAGTATTTT.

The V and J genes are TRBV7-3 and TRBJ1-1; 7 bases agree with TRBD1. This CDR3 region has 16 residues. Trimming cost V 4 bases and J 1 base; bases outside gene matches: 9. Germline CDR1 reads SGHTA; CDR2 reads FQGTGA. The CDR3 reads CASSSRGGSKNTEAFF. In nucleotides, the CDR3 is TGTGCCAGCAGCTCACGAGGGGGCTCAAAGAACACTGAAGCTTTCTTT. Filled out from reference TRBV7-3 and TRBJ1-1, the complete variable domain reads GAGVSQTPSNKVTEKGKYVELRCDPISGHTALYWYRQSLGQGPEFLIYFQGTGAADDSGLPNDRFFAVRPEGSVSTLKIQRTERGDSAVYLCASSSRGGSKNTEAFFGQGTRLTVV.

The chain recombines TRBV28 with TRBJ2-5; TRBD1 might be the D (6 bases). Near its end, the DNA agrees better with TRBJ2-7, so the J call may be wrong. The CDR3 is 13 residues long. Germline V gene sequence: CDR1 MDHEN, CDR2 SYDVKM. CDR3 nucleotide sequence: TGTGCCAGCAGTGAGGACAGTTCCTACGAGCAGTACTTC. Translation: CASSEDSSYEQYF.

The chain uses TRBV7-2 and TRBJ2-7, with 8 bases aligning to TRBD2. Germline V CDR1 and CDR2: SGHTA, FQGNSA. The CDR3 has 15 residues. Trimming at V came to 1 base and at J to 5 bases, leaving 7 bases not matched to a gene. The CDR3 spells CASSLGERELNEQYF. The CDR3 bases are TGTGCCAGCAGCTTAGGTGAGCGGGAGTTGAACGAGCAGTACTTC.

This clone was picked up a small number of times. The chain couples TRBV4-1 to TRBJ1-2; 8 positions agree with TRBD1. CDR1 and CDR2 (germline): MGHRA, YSYEKL. There are 16 residues in the CDR3. V was clipped by 0 bases and J by 2 bases; unmatched bases: 5. For the CDR3, the DNA is TGCGCCAGCAGCCAAGATCGAGGGGACAGGAACTATGGCTACACCTTC. It specifies CASSQDRGDRNYGYTF.

The chain couples TRBV6-5 to TRBJ1-5; no clear D gene. The CDR3 covers 12 residues. Trimming removed 5 bases from V and 8 bases from J, with 10 bases in between. The germline V gene has CDR1 MNHEY and CDR2 SVGAGI. CDR3 bases: TGTGCCAGCAGTGAGCGGGGAGAGCCCCAGCATTTT. Its translation is CASSERGEPQHF.

The V gene is TRBV5-1, the J gene TRBJ1-1, with 7 bases aligning to TRBD1. Germline V CDR1 and CDR2: SGHRS, YFSETQ. The J segment lost 5 bases and the V segment lost 3 bases, leaving 7 bases of the junction unmatched. This CDR3 is built from 14 residues. The CDR3 reads CASSWGTEGTEAFF. As DNA, the CDR3 is TGCGCCAGCAGCTGGGGGACAGAGGGGACTGAAGCTTTCTTT.